The 17 T cell receptor beta chains presented below share a single source sample, sequenced in a study of T cells expressing NK-cell markers. TCRdb re-called the 5' RACE reads; one entry per CDR3 protein, DNA not given. This sample's clone table lists over 100,000 distinct CDR3 sequences. Sequencing was carried out using blood T cells: a sorted CD56 or NKG2C T cell subset, CD4+ or CD8+ T cells, or bulk PBMC T cells (not recorded which). These receptors were obtained from a woman aged 18 to 75 in good health.

The chain has TRBV6-5 and TRBJ2-2; TCRdb's assignment of TRBD1 cannot be checked, as there is no DNA. This CDR3 is built from 15 residues. The germline V gene encodes CDR1 MNHEY and CDR2 SVGAGI. The CDR3 region is CASSYSSGRGGELFF.

This chain uses TRBV3-1 with TRBJ2-5; TCRdb picks TRBD1, but there is no DNA to check that call. The CDR3 covers 15 residues. CDR1 and CDR2 (germline): LGHDT, YNNKEL (reference sequence). This CDR3 reads CASSQEDTLQETQYF.

The rearrangement uses TRBV7-9 and TRBJ1-4; as DNA is missing, the TRBD1 call by TCRdb cannot be tested. Per the germline V gene, CDR1 is SEHNR and CDR2 is FQNEAQ (reference sequence). The CDR3 consists of 15 residues. The CDR3 loop is CASSLQGPLLEKLFF.

This rearrangement joins TRBV12-3 or TRBV12-4 to TRBJ2-2; the TCRdb call, TRBD1, lacks DNA for checking. The CDR3 runs to 15 residues. The CDR3 reads CASSITGGEAGELFF.

The chain has TRBV20-1 and TRBJ1-4; no DNA is available, so the TRBD1 call from TCRdb remains unchecked. Germline-derived CDR1 and CDR2 are DFQATT and SNEGSKA (reference sequence). The CDR3 consists of 13 residues. Here the CDR3 reads CSARAPSNEKLFF.

The chain has TRBV28 and TRBJ2-7; TCRdb designates TRBD1, a call that cannot be tested without DNA. The CDR3 covers 15 residues. Germline assignment: CDR1 MDHEN and CDR2 SYDVKM. CDR3 in amino acids: CASSFRGRSSYEQYF. Drawing the rest from reference TRBV28 and TRBJ2-7, the complete variable domain is DVKVTQSSRYLVKRTGEKVFLECVQDMDHENMFWYRQDPGLGLRLIYFSYDVKMKEKGDIPEGYSVSREKKERFSLILESASTNQTSMYLCASSFRGRSSYEQYFGPGTRLTVT.

This chain joins TRBV7-2 and TRBJ2-2; TCRdb's D call, TRBD1, is unchecked because there is no DNA. The CDR3 runs to 16 residues. Germline CDR1 and CDR2: SGHTA and FQGNSA. CDR3: CASSQKTGYGVGELFF. Using reference TRBV7-2 and TRBJ2-2 for the parts outside the CDR3, the full variable domain is GAGVSQSPSNKVTEKGKDVELRCDPISGHTALYWYRQSLGQGLEFLIYFQGNSAPDKSGLPSDRFSAERTGGSVSTLTIQRTQQEDSAVYLCASSQKTGYGVGELFFGEGSRLTVL.

The rearrangement uses TRBV12-3 or TRBV12-4 and TRBJ1-5; checking the TCRdb D call of TRBD1 is not possible without DNA. The CDR3 extends over 15 amino acids. CDR3 region: CASSSRQGGNQPQHF.

This CDR3 reads CASSQPHVSFTDTQYF. The J gene is TRBJ2-3, the V gene TRBV14. The CDR3 has 16 residues. In germline, CDR1 is SGHDN, CDR2 FVKESK.

The gene calls are TRBV11-2 and TRBJ2-5. From germline, CDR1 is SGHAT and CDR2 FQNNGV. This CDR3 contains 14 residues. The CDR3 spells CASSLGRMWETQYF.

The V call is TRBV9, the J call TRBJ2-5; TCRdb calls TRBD1, which cannot be checked without DNA. The CDR3 consists of 18 residues. Germline-derived CDR1 and CDR2 are SGDLS and YYNGEE. CDR3 protein: CASSIGTGTVFPLETQYF.

The gene calls are TRBV3-1 and TRBJ2-3; absent DNA, TCRdb's TRBD2 call cannot be checked. Germline values: CDR1 LGHDT, CDR2 YNNKEL (reference sequence). The CDR3 is 14 residues long. CDR3 sequence: CARVTSGSTDTQYF.

V and J are TRBV12-3 or TRBV12-4 and TRBJ2-1; TCRdb's assignment of TRBD1 cannot be checked, as there is no DNA. The CDR3 has 16 residues. CDR3 protein: CASSPPGGGTPLEQFF.

This chain joins TRBV6-5 and TRBJ1-2; TCRdb outputs TRBD1, but without DNA this stays unchecked. In germline, CDR1 is MNHEY, CDR2 SVGAGI. The CDR3 is 17 amino acids. The CDR3: CASSLKQGFLANYGYTF.

The rearrangement joins TRBV6-1 to TRBJ1-2; TCRdb picks TRBD1, but there is no DNA to check that call. Germline V CDR1 and CDR2: MNHNS, SASEGT. The CDR3 extends over 15 amino acids. CDR3 in amino acids: CASSPQGGAIYGYTF.

The genes are TRBV5-5 and TRBJ2-1; TCRdb outputs TRBD1, but without DNA this stays unchecked. The germline V gene encodes CDR1 SGHKS and CDR2 YYEKEE (reference sequence). There are 13 residues in the CDR3. The CDR3 sequence is CASSLVDSNEQFF.

The chain carries TRBV20-1 and TRBJ2-3; the TCRdb D gene call, TRBD2, has no DNA to confirm it. The CDR3 consists of 15 residues. Germline CDR1 is DFQATT and CDR2 is SNEGSKA (reference sequence). The CDR3 spells CSARRRASATDTQYF.